This T cell receptor (beta chain) appears in the sequencing data of a study of T cell responses to AZD1222 COVID-19 vaccine. The CDR3 is made up of 11 amino acids. V was shortened by 0 bases and J by 8 bases, with 3 bases between the two germline ends. The V gene's germline CDR1 is SGDLS and CDR2 YYNGEE. Sequencing was performed with immunoSEQ multiplex PCR; in TCRdb, only in-frame clones are kept and a portion is missing. The top ten hold 4% to 5% of the sample, which has about 120,000 clones, 80% to 95% seen once. The specimen comprised peripheral blood, sampled on day 0 of AZD1222 vaccination. The TCR sequence derives from an adult in good health. The genes are TRBV9 and TRBJ2-1; D not certain. The CDR3 spells CASSVGYEQFF. CDR3 nucleotides: TGTGCCAGCAGCGTAGGATATGAGCAGTTCTTC.